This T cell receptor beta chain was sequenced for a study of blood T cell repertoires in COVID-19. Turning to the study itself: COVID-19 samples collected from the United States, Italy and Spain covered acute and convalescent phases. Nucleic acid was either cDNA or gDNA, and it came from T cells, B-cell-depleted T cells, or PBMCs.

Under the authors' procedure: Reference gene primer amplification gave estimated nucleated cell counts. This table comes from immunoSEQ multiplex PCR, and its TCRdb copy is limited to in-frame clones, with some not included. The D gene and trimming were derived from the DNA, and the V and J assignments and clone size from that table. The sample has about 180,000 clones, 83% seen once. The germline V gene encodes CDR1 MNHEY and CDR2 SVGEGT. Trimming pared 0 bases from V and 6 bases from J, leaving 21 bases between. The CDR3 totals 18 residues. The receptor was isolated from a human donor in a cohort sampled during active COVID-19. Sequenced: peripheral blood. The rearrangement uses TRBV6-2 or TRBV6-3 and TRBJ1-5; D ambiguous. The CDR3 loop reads CASSYSASLRGNGQPQHF. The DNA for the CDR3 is TGTGCCAGCAGTTACTCAGCCTCTTTGAGAGGGAATGGTCAGCCCCAGCATTTT.